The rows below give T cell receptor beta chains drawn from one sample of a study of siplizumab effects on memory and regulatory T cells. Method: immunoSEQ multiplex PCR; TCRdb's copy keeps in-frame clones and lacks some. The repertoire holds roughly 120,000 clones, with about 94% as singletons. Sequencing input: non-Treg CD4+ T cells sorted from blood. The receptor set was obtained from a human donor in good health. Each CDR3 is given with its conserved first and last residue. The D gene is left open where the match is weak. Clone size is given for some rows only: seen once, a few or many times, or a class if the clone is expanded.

DNA: TGTGCCAGCTCACCACCCAACAGGGGTGGAAGCTATGGCTACACCTTC; CDR3: CASSPPNRGGSYGYTF; J: TRBJ1-2; V: TRBV18; size: .; D: TRBD1; length: 16
DNA: TGCGCCAGCAGCCTTCCAGCGCCTGGGGATGAGCAGTACTTC; CDR3: CASSLPAPGDEQYF; J: TRBJ2-7; V: TRBV5-1; size: .; D: .; length: 14
DNA: TGTGCCAGCTCACCAGGAACAGGATCTGGAAACACCATATATTTT; CDR3: CASSPGTGSGNTIYF; J: TRBJ1-3; V: TRBV18; size: .; D: .; length: 15
DNA: TGTGCCAGCAGTTCGCAGGGATCTTCGGCAGATACGCAGTATTTT; CDR3: CASSSQGSSADTQYF; J: TRBJ2-3; V: TRBV6-5; size: .; D: .; length: 15
DNA: TGTGCCAGTAGTCGGACTGCGGGGATATCAGCTGAAGCTTTCTTT; CDR3: CASSRTAGISAEAFF; J: TRBJ1-1; V: TRBV19; size: .; D: .; length: 15
DNA: TGCGCCAGCCCAGGGGACGAGCAGTACTTC; CDR3: CASPGDEQYF; J: TRBJ2-7; V: TRBV10-1; size: .; D: .; length: 10
DNA: TGTGCCATCAGTCCCGGGACAGGGTTGGGCTTTCAGCCCCAGCATTTT; CDR3: CAISPGTGLGFQPQHF; J: TRBJ1-5; V: TRBV10-3; size: .; D: TRBD1; length: 16
DNA: TGTGCCATCAGTGACAGGGGGCTAGCAACTGAAGCTTTCTTT; CDR3: CAISDRGLATEAFF; J: TRBJ1-1; V: TRBV10-3; size: .; D: TRBD1; length: 14
DNA: TGTGCCAGCAGTTCGGGACTAGCGGGAGACGAGCAGTACTTC; CDR3: CASSSGLAGDEQYF; J: TRBJ2-7; V: TRBV6-6; size: once; D: TRBD2; length: 14
DNA: TGTGCCAGCAGCAAAGATCCCTACAATGAGCAGTTCTTC; CDR3: CASSKDPYNEQFF; J: TRBJ2-1; V: TRBV21-1; size: once; D: .; length: 13
DNA: TGTGCCAGCAGCCGCTGGACAGGATCCAATCAGCCCCAGCATTTT; CDR3: CASSRWTGSNQPQHF; J: TRBJ1-5; V: TRBV16; size: .; D: TRBD1; length: 15
DNA: TGTGCCAGCAGTTTAACATCGGGCCTCAAGTCGGTGTTTTTT; CDR3: CASSLTSGLKSVFF; J: TRBJ1-4; V: TRBV28; size: .; D: .; length: 14
DNA: TGTGCCAGCAGGAGGGACAGAAACACCGGGGAGCTGTTTTTT; CDR3: CASRRDRNTGELFF; J: TRBJ2-2; V: TRBV6-5; size: .; D: TRBD1; length: 14
DNA: TGTGCCAGCAGTGACCCAGGGTGGGTCGAGCAGTACTTC; CDR3: CASSDPGWVEQYF; J: TRBJ2-7; V: TRBV2; size: .; D: .; length: 13
DNA: TGTGCCAGCAGCCCTGGATACGGGGAGCAGTACTTC; CDR3: CASSPGYGEQYF; J: TRBJ2-7; V: TRBV9; size: .; D: .; length: 12
DNA: TGCGCCAGCAGCTTGACTAGCGGGGGGAGCACAGATACGCAGTATTTT; CDR3: CASSLTSGGSTDTQYF; J: TRBJ2-3; V: TRBV5-1; size: .; D: TRBD2; length: 16
DNA: TGCGCCAGCAGCATCGGGCGGTACCCTCTCTACGAGCAGTACTTC; CDR3: CASSIGRYPLYEQYF; J: TRBJ2-7; V: TRBV5-1; size: .; D: .; length: 15
DNA: TGTGCCAGCAGCGTAGGACAGGGAGGTCAGCCCCAGCATTTT; CDR3: CASSVGQGGQPQHF; J: TRBJ1-5; V: TRBV9; size: .; D: TRBD1; length: 14
DNA: TGTGCCAGCTCACCAGAGTCCCTATCCAACTATGGCTACACCTTC; CDR3: CASSPESLSNYGYTF; J: TRBJ1-2; V: TRBV18; size: once; D: .; length: 15
DNA: TGTGCCAGCAGTGGAGGGACCAGCAATCAGCCCCAGCATTTT; CDR3: CASSGGTSNQPQHF; J: TRBJ1-5; V: TRBV25-1; size: .; D: .; length: 14